This T cell receptor beta chain emerged from a study of Ad26.COV2.S vaccination and SARS-CoV-2 variants. Study as a whole: Recipients of Ad26.COV2.S got it intramuscularly, once or twice 56 days apart.

Stated treatment: around 19 received Ad26.COV2.S at low or high dose, single or two shots; roughly five received placebo; per-sample allocation not given. Material that was analyzed had been drawn on day 63 after the first vaccine or placebo injection. An Ad26 vector carrying the Wuhan-strain SARS-CoV-2 spike served as the vaccine. Germline V gene lookup returns CDR1 SGHTA and CDR2 FQGNSA. Trimming took off 5 bases at V and 1 base at J, with 14 bases between the two ends. The CDR3 runs to 15 residues. Study-wide results and limits: The analyses of TCR breadth and depth may have understated the size of total T cell responses. Comparable non-spike TCR breadth was observed in vaccine and placebo recipients.

About this clone itself: Its antigen is not identified.

The assay was immunoSEQ multiplex PCR, and TCRdb's table has in-frame clones only and misses some. The sample contains some 340,000 clones, about 86% of which appear only once. The V and J genes are TRBV7-2 and TRBJ1-1; a possible D gene is TRBD1 (5 bases). This specimen consisted of peripheral blood, obtained in a trial of Ad26.COV2.S vaccine versus placebo. This clonotype originated in a person between 18 and 60 years old who received the Ad26.COV2.S COVID-19 vaccine or a placebo. The CDR3 DNA reads TGTGCCAGCAGCCAGAGGCGGGGCAGGAACACTGAAGCTTTCTTT. It encodes CASSQRRGRNTEAFF.